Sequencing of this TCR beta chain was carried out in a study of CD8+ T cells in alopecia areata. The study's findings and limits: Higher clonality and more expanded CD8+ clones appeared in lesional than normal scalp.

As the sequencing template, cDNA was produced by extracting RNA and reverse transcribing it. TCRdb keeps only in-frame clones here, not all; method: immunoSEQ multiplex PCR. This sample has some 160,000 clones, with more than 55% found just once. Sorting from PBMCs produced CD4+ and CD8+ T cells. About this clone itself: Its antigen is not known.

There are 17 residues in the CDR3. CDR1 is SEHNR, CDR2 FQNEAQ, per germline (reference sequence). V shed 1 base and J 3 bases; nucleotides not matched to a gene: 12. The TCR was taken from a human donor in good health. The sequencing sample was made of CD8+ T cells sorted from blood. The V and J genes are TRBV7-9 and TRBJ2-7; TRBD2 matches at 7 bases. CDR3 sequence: CASSLVRGSGVDYEQYF. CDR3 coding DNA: TGTGCCAGCAGCTTAGTTAGGGGAAGCGGGGTGGACTACGAGCAGTACTTC.